This T cell receptor beta chain was recorded in a study of T cell clonality in common variable immunodeficiency. Profiled with immunoSEQ multiplex PCR; TCRdb holds only in-frame clones, not every one. The record shows over 45,000 clones for this sample, with no singletons present. V lost 3 bases, J lost 4 bases, and 9 bases stayed unmatched. Germline CDR1 is MNHNS and CDR2 is SASEGT. The CDR3 consists of 15 residues. There are many counts of this clone. The read ends 3 residues early relative to the CDR3; the germline J gene fills the gap. The V call is TRBV6-1, the J call TRBJ2-7; 7 nucleotides match TRBD2. This sequence was found in a person aged 18 to 75 in good health. Sequencing was carried out using peripheral blood mononuclear cells. CDR3 DNA (partial): TGTGCCAGCAGTGATTGGGCGGGGGAGGGTTACGAG. This sequence encodes CASSDWAGEGYE. The whole CDR3 sequence is CASSDWAGEGYEQYF.